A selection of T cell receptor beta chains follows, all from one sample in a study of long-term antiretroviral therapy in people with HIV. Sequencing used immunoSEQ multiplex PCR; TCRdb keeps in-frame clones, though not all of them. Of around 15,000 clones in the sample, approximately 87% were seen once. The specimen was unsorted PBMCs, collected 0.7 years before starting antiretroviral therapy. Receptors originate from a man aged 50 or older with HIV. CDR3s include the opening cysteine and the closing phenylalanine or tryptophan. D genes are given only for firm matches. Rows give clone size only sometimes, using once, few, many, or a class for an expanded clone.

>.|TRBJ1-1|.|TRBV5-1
TGCGCCAGCAGCTTGGAGTGGGTGGCCGGGGACACTGAAGCTTTCTTT
CASSLEWVAGDTEAFF
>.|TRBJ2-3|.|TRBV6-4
TGTGCCAGCAGTGACCAGCCATCTACAGATACGCAGTATTTT
CASSDQPSTDTQYF
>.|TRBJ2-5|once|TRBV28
TGTGCCAGCAGCATCACAGGGCCGGTAGCGGAAGAGACCCAGTACTTC
CASSITGPVAEETQYF
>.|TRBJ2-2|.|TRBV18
TGTGCCAGCTCACCCTTGACAGGGAACACCGGGGAGCTGTTTTTT
CASSPLTGNTGELFF
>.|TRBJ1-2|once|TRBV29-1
TGCAGCGCGAGTCAAGGGCTGGGCTATGGCTACACCTTC
CSASQGLGYGYTF
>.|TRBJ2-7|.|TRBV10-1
TGCGCCAGCAGTGACGGGCCGATCAACTACGAGCAGTACTTC
CASSDGPINYEQYF
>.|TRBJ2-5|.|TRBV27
TGTGCCAGCAGTTTCAGGCTCGGAGAGACCCAGTACTTC
CASSFRLGETQYF
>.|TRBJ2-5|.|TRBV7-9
TGTGCCAGCAGCTTAGGATGGTCCACATTTGCTGCCCAGTACTTC
CASSLGWSTFAAQYF
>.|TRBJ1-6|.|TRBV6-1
TGTGCCAGCAGTGACGAAAGGGGTTCACCCCTCCACTTT
CASSDERGSPLHF
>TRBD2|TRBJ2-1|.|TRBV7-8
TGTGCCAGCAGCTTAGCGATCCCCGGACTAGCGGACTACAATGAGCAGTTCTTC
CASSLAIPGLADYNEQFF
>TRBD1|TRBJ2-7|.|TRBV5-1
TGCGCCAGCAGCTTGGTTCAGGGGGACGAGCAGTACTTC
CASSLVQGDEQYF
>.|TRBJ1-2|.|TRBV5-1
TGCGCCAGCAGTGCGGACAGCGAGCGGGGCTACACCTTC
CASSADSERGYTF
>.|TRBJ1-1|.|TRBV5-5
TGTGCCAGCAGCTTGGCCAGGGACGTTAGAACTGAAGCTTTCTTT
CASSLARDVRTEAFF
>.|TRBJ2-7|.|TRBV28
TGTGCCAGCAGTTTTAATCCGGCCCCCTACGAGCAGTACTTC
CASSFNPAPYEQYF
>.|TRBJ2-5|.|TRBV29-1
TGCAGCGTTGAGGGTAGAGGTACTCAAGAGACCCAGTACTTC
CSVEGRGTQETQYF
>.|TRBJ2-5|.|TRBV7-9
TGTGCCAGCAGACAATTCCGGGAGACCCAGTACTTC
CASRQFRETQYF
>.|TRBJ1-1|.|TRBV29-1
TGCAGCGTACGGGGTTGGGGCACTGAAGCTTTCTTT
CSVRGWGTEAFF
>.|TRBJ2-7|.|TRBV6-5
TGTGCCAGCAGGCGAGGGATAATTGGGTACGAGCAGTACTTC
CASRRGIIGYEQYF
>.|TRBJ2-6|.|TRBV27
TGTGCCAGCAGTTTATTAGGGCCCGGGGCCAACGTCCTGACTTTC
CASSLLGPGANVLTF
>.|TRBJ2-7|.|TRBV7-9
TGTGCCAGCAGCTTAGTCAGGGACACCTACGAGCAGTACTTC
CASSLVRDTYEQYF
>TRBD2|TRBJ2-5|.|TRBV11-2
TGTGCCAGCAGCCCCGGACTAGCGGGAGGCCAAGAGACCCAGTACTTC
CASSPGLAGGQETQYF
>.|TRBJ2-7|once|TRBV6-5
TGTGCCAGCAGTTACGATAGGAGGAGAGCCGAGCAGTACTTC
CASSYDRRRAEQYF
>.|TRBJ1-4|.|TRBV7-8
TGTGCCAGCAGCCCGGACGGGAATGAAAAACTGTTTTTT
CASSPDGNEKLFF
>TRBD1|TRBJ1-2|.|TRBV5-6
TGTGCCAGCAGCTTGGCCAACAGGGGGGTGAGAGGCTACACCTTC
CASSLANRGVRGYTF
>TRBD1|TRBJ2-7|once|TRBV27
TGTGCCAGCAGGGGGACAGGGGGACACGAGCAGTACTTC
CASRGTGGHEQYF
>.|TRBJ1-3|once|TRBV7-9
TGTGCCAGCAGCTCGTTACCCGCGAGGTCTGGAAACACCATATATTTT
CASSSLPARSGNTIYF
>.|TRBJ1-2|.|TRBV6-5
TGTGCCAGCAGTTACTCGAATTACGGGGATGGCTACACCTTC
CASSYSNYGDGYTF
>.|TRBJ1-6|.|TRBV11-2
TGTGCCAGCAGCTCAAAAGGCAGGCTAGTTTCCCTCCACTTT
CASSSKGRLVSLHF
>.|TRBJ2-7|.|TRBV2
TGTGCCAGCAGTGAACGATGGGGCGGGTATCGGCAGTACTTC
CASSERWGGYRQYF
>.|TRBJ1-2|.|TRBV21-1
TGTGCCAGCAGCAACGGAGTTGGACAGCATCACTATGGCTACACCTTC
CASSNGVGQHHYGYTF
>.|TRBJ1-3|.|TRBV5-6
TGTGCCAGCAGCTTTAGGTATGCTTCTGGAAACACCATATATTTT
CASSFRYASGNTIYF
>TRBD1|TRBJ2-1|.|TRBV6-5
TGTGCCAGCAGTTCGAATGACAGGGGGCCCGATGAGCAGTTCTTC
CASSSNDRGPDEQFF
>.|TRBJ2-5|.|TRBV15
TGTGCCACCAGCAGAGATCACGTCGTGAAGACCCAGTACTTC
CATSRDHVVKTQYF
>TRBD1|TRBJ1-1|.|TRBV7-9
TGTGCCAGCAGCTTAGACGGACAGGGAAGAGCTTTCTTT
CASSLDGQGRAFF
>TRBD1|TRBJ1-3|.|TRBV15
TGTGCCACCAGCAGAGGTTATATACAGGGGGCCAGTGGAAACACCATATATTTT
CATSRGYIQGASGNTIYF
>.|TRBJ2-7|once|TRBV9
TGTGCCAGCAGCGTAGGTAGCAGCTACGAGCAGTACTTC
CASSVGSSYEQYF
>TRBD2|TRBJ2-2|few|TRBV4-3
TGCGCCAGCAGCCAAGAACTCCCTAGCGGGCGAACCACCGGGGAGCTGTTTTTT
CASSQELPSGRTTGELFF
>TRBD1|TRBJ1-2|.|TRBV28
TGTGCCAGCAGTTTATGGGAAGGGGGCAATGGCTACACCTTC
CASSLWEGGNGYTF
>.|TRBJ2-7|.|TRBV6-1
TGTGCCAGCAGTGAAACGAGTCTTCTGGGGCAGTACTTC
CASSETSLLGQYF
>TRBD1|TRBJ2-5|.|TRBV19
TGTGCCAGTAGTGTAGACAGGGAAGAGACCCAGTACTTC
CASSVDREETQYF
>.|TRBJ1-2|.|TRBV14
TGTGCCAGCAGCCACAGGTTCTATGGCTACACCTTC
CASSHRFYGYTF
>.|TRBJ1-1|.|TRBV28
TGTGCCAGCAGTTTTGTGGTGGAGAACACTGAAGCTTTCTTT
CASSFVVENTEAFF
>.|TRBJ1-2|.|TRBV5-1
TGCGCCAGCAGCTTGGCCAGGGTTGGCTACACCTTC
CASSLARVGYTF
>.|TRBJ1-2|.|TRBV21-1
TGTGCCAGCAGCAGGGGGACAGCTTATGGCTACACCTTC
CASSRGTAYGYTF
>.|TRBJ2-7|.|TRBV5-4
TGTGCCAGCAGCTTTGGGGGGGCGCTAGGGATCGAGCAGTACTTC
CASSFGGALGIEQYF
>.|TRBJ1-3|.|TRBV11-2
TGTGCCAGCAGCTTAGTGGTTCCATCCCCTGGAAACACCATATATTTT
CASSLVVPSPGNTIYF